This T cell receptor beta chain is from a study of T cell repertoires in cytomegalovirus infection. This CDR3 contains 14 residues. The germline gives CDR1 DFQATT, CDR2 SNEGSKA (reference sequence). Trimming removed 3 bases at V and 0 bases at J, with 9 bases between. Findings and caveats of the study: Cumulative public TCR beta family frequency identified carriers of CMV plus the relevant HLA.

TCRdb called the reads again in MiXCR, with one record for every CDR3 protein. The sample has around 100,000 distinct CDR3 sequences, about 15% seen once; the top ten hold 8%. As concerns this clonotype: Its target is unknown.

The chain combines TRBV20-1 with TRBJ1-3, with a weak D call TRBD1 (5 bases). Sequencing was performed on PBMCs. This TCR came from a human donor in good health (CMV status not recorded). Some clones in this sample may be carry-over from other donors' samples. The CDR3 is CSARGPVSGNTIYF. The CDR3, as DNA: TGCAGTGCTAGGGGGCCGGTCTCTGGAAACACCATATATTTT.